The 29 T cell receptor beta chains below were found in one sample sequenced in a study of blood T cell repertoires in COVID-19. Data came from immunoSEQ multiplex PCR; TCRdb stores just in-frame clones and leaves some out. Among about 190,000 clones listed, roughly 80% were seen once. Sequenced: peripheral blood. These receptor sequences come from a middle-aged woman with acute or convalescent COVID-19.

In this sample, this clone turned up a few times. The chain links TRBV3-1 (or the pseudogene TRBV3-2) to TRBJ1-2; D not resolved. The V end was cut by 1 base, the J end by 8 bases, with 11 bases between. Germline CDR1 reads LGHDT; CDR2 reads YNNKEL (reference sequence). The CDR3 contains 13 residues. CDR3 in amino acids: CASSQARGGGYTF. The CDR3 nucleotides read TGTGCCAGCAGCCAAGCCCGGGGTGGAGGCTACACCTTC.

The CDR3 sequence is CASIQVPTGYYGYTF. DNA for the CDR3: TGTGCCAGCATCCAAGTCCCCACAGGGTACTATGGCTACACCTTC. The chain couples TRBV2 to TRBJ1-2; a possible D gene is TRBD1 (6 bases). The CDR3 is made up of 15 amino acids. CDR1 is SNHLY, CDR2 FYNNEI, per germline. Trimming removed 7 bases at V and 3 bases at J, with 18 bases between.

The chain recombines TRBV24-1 with TRBJ1-2; 9 positions agree with TRBD1. After removal of 3 bases from V and 4 bases from J, the junction contained 8 bases not matched to a gene. Germline assignment: CDR1 KGHDR and CDR2 SFDVKD. This CDR3 spans 16 amino acids. The DNA for the CDR3 is TGTGCCACCAGTGATCCCACAGGGGGCAGCCTCTATGGCTACACCTTC. It is translated as CATSDPTGGSLYGYTF.

The chain couples TRBV19 to TRBJ1-5; D might be TRBD1 (6 bases). This CDR3 region has 15 residues. CDR1 is LNHDA, CDR2 SQIVND, per germline (reference sequence). V lost 0 bases to trimming and J lost 7 bases, with 13 bases between them. CDR3 nucleotide sequence: TGTGCCAGTAGTATAGACAGGGCAGGGGAACAGCCCCAGCATTTT. Translation gives CASSIDRAGEQPQHF.

The chain couples TRBV2 to TRBJ2-3, with D maybe TRBD2 (5 bases). Germline assignment: CDR1 SNHLY and CDR2 FYNNEI. CDR3 size: 15 residues. Trimming cost V 4 bases and J 2 bases, with 13 bases left between them. The CDR3 DNA follows: TGTGCCAGCAGTGGCGGGTGGGGATTCACAGATACGCAGTATTTT. Translated: CASSGGWGFTDTQYF. Based on the CDR3 plus reference TRBV2 and TRBJ2-3, the full variable domain is EPEVTQTPSHQVTQMGQEVILRCVPISNHLYFYWYRQILGQKVEFLVSFYNNEISEKSEIFDDQFSVERPDGSNFTLKIRSTKLEDSAMYFCASSGGWGFTDTQYFGPGTRLTVL.

The rearrangement links TRBV5-8 to TRBJ1-3; D is unresolved. The germline V gene has CDR1 SGHTS and CDR2 YDEGEE. The CDR3 is made up of 15 amino acids. The V and J ends lost 9 bases and 2 bases respectively, with 18 bases between them. The CDR3: CATANPGLPGNTIYF. CDR3 sequence (DNA): TGTGCCACCGCCAATCCCGGACTTCCTGGAAACACCATATATTTT.

The rearrangement links TRBV3-1 (or the pseudogene TRBV3-2) to TRBJ2-3; a weak D match, TRBD1 (5 bases). The CDR3 contains 17 residues. Per germline, CDR1 LGHDT and CDR2 YNNKEL (reference sequence). The V end was cut by 4 bases, the J end by 2 bases, with 19 bases between. The chain's CDR3 is CASSPAQAMTLTDTQYF. The CDR3 DNA follows: TGTGCCAGCAGCCCGGCACAGGCCATGACACTCACAGATACGCAGTATTTT.

This CDR3 reads CASSRGTGGDSPLHF. CDR3 nucleotides: TGTGCCAGCAGCCGAGGGACAGGGGGGGATTCACCCCTCCACTTT. The gene calls are TRBV3-1 (or the pseudogene TRBV3-2) and TRBJ1-6, with TRBD1 matching over 11 bases. V shed 4 bases and J 8 bases; nucleotides not matched to a gene: 4. The CDR3 sequence is 15 residues long. CDR1 LGHDT and CDR2 YNNKEL come from the germline V gene (reference sequence).

DNA for the CDR3: TGTGCCAGCAGCCCTCGACAGGGGGCACGGGAGCAGTACTTC. Amino acids: CASSPRQGAREQYF. The genes are TRBV7-9 and TRBJ2-7, with 10 bases identical to TRBD1. Germline CDR1 and CDR2: SEHNR and FQNEAQ (reference sequence). Trimming at V came to 5 bases and at J to 7 bases, leaving 8 bases not matched to a gene. The CDR3 is 14 amino acids.

This chain uses TRBV12-3 or TRBV12-4 with TRBJ2-1, with D unclear. V lost 3 bases and J lost 13, with 13 bases in between. The CDR3 loop spans 12 amino acids. The chain's CDR3 is CASSFKILEQFF. The CDR3 region has the DNA TGTGCCAGCAGTTTTAAAATACTTGAACAGTTCTTC.

The CDR3 sequence is CASSLGATGVGNYGYTF. CDR3 in DNA: TGTGCCAGCAGTTTGGGTGCGACAGGGGTCGGGAACTATGGCTACACCTTC. This sequence joins TRBV28 and TRBJ1-2; 8 positions match TRBD1. The CDR3 is 17 amino acids. CDR1 MDHEN and CDR2 SYDVKM come from the germline V gene. V lost 3 bases and J lost 2; bases outside the gene matches: 11.

The chain recombines TRBV27 with TRBJ2-1; 7 bases fit TRBD2. The germline V gene has CDR1 MNHEY and CDR2 SMNVEV (reference sequence). V trimming: 3 bases; J trimming: 5 bases; junction bases outside the gene matches: 13. This CDR3 spans 17 amino acids. CDR3 in amino acids: CASSFYNRAGVDNEQFF. CDR3 DNA: TGTGCCAGCAGTTTCTATAATCGGGCGGGGGTCGACAATGAGCAGTTCTTC.

The CDR3 sequence is CASSPPAGELFF. The CDR3, as DNA: TGCGCCAGCAGCCCCCCCGCCGGGGAGCTGTTTTTT. The V and J genes are TRBV4-1 and TRBJ2-2, with D unclear. The CDR3 sequence is 12 residues long. V was cut by 4 bases and J by 6 bases, with 6 bases left in between. Germline V lookup: CDR1 MGHRA, CDR2 YSYEKL.

The sample holds one count of this clone. This chain connects TRBV5-1 to TRBJ2-1, with 8 positions matching TRBD1. This CDR3 comprises 12 residues. With V trimmed by 5 bases and J by 10 bases, 5 bases remained unmatched. Germline V gives CDR1 SGHRS, CDR2 YFSETQ. The CDR3 DNA sequence: TGCGCCAGCAGTCAGGGGGCTGGGGAGCAGTTCTTC. This sequence encodes CASSQGAGEQFF. The complete variable domain, with remaining parts taken from reference TRBV5-1 and TRBJ2-1, reads KAGVTQTPRYLIKTRGQQVTLSCSPISGHRSVSWYQQTPGQGLQFLFEYFSETQRNKGNFPGRFSGRQFSNSRSEMNVSTLELGDSALYLCASSQGAGEQFFGPGTRLTVL.

The J gene is TRBJ1-5, the V gene TRBV2; 8 bases are shared with TRBD1. CDR3 length: 15 amino acids. The V gene end was trimmed by 6 bases and the J gene end by 8 bases; junction bases not matched to a gene: 12. Germline V CDR1 and CDR2: SNHLY, FYNNEI. Here the CDR3 DNA reads TGTGCCAGCAGGGGGGTACAGGGGGGCCTAGAGCCCCAGCATTTT. Residues: CASRGVQGGLEPQHF.

This chain uses TRBV5-5 with TRBJ2-7, with 8 nucleotides matching TRBD2. The CDR3 covers 14 residues. The germline CDR1 and CDR2 sequences are SGHKS and YYEKEE (reference sequence). V lost 0 bases, J lost 3 bases, and 2 bases stayed unmatched. CDR3 DNA: TGTGCCAGCAGCTTGGTTCTAGCGGGCTACGAGCAGTACTTC. Protein product: CASSLVLAGYEQYF. Full variable domain (missing parts from reference TRBV5-5 and TRBJ2-7): DAGVTQSPTHLIKTRGQQVTLRCSPISGHKSVSWYQQVLGQGPQFIFQYYEKEERGRGNFPDRFSARQFPNYSSELNVNALLLGDSALYLCASSLVLAGYEQYFGPGTRLTVT.

This chain connects TRBV7-2 to TRBJ1-2; possibly TRBD1 for D (5 bases). Germline-derived CDR1 and CDR2 are SGHTA and FQGNSA. The CDR3 consists of 15 residues. V lost 5 bases, J lost 5 bases, and 18 bases lay in between. The CDR3 loop is CASSPPSGYNYGYTF. The CDR3 region has the DNA TGTGCCAGCAGCCCCCCGTCAGGGTACAATTATGGCTACACCTTC.

This clone was seen more than once but under ten times. This rearrangement joins TRBV27 to TRBJ2-7; perhaps TRBD1 as D (5 bases). CDR1 is MNHEY, CDR2 SMNVEV, per germline (reference sequence). The CDR3 consists of 15 residues. V was pared by 4 bases and J by 5 bases, with 18 bases between. The CDR3 bases are TGTGCCAGCAGTTCCCTCCGTGGCAGGGCGAACGAGCAGTACTTC. Translated, it gives CASSSLRGRANEQYF.

The V and J genes are TRBV7-2 and TRBJ1-2; maybe TRBD1 (5 bases). Germline CDR1 is SGHTA and CDR2 is FQGNSA. The length of the CDR3 is 14 residues. The V and J ends lost 5 bases and 4 bases respectively, with 14 bases between them. In DNA form, the CDR3 reads TGTGCCAGCAGCCCACGGGAGGGGAGCTATGGCTACACCTTC. Translated: CASSPREGSYGYTF.

The rearrangement uses TRBV7-8 and TRBJ1-1, with a tentative D call TRBD1 (6 bases). The CDR3 has 14 residues. Germline V gene lookup returns CDR1 SGHVS and CDR2 FQNEAQ. Between the trimmed V and J ends, which lost 3 bases and 1 base, there was a span of 9 bases. This CDR3 reads CASSFRGPNTEAFF. The CDR3 DNA sequence: TGTGCCAGCAGCTTCAGGGGACCGAACACTGAAGCTTTCTTT.

The genes are TRBV25-1 and TRBJ2-2; 9 nucleotides agree with TRBD1. The trim removed 4 bases at V and 3 bases at J, leaving 3 bases unmatched. This CDR3 comprises 15 residues. Germline lookup yields CDR1 MGHDK and CDR2 SYGVNS. CDR3 in amino acids: CASSARDRDTGELFF. The DNA for the CDR3 is TGTGCCAGCAGTGCCCGGGACAGGGACACCGGGGAGCTGTTTTTT.

The chain carries TRBV19 and TRBJ1-1; 10 nucleotides agree with TRBD1. The CDR3 sequence is 18 residues long. Trimming took 3 bases from V and 1 from J; bases not matched to a gene: 11. Germline loops: CDR1 LNHDA, CDR2 SQIVND (reference sequence). CDR3 in DNA: TGTGCCAGTAGTATTATGTTGACAGGGGGCGGGAGGAACACTGAAGCTTTCTTT. Translation gives CASSIMLTGGGRNTEAFF.

The chain recombines TRBV7-9 with TRBJ1-1; D unresolved. From germline, CDR1 is SEHNR and CDR2 FQNEAQ (reference sequence). V gave up 5 bases and J gave up 2 bases, with 12 bases separating them. CDR3 length equals 14 residues. CDR3 coding DNA: TGTGCCAGCAGCATTTCAGGTGCAAACACTGAAGCTTTCTTT. Its protein product is CASSISGANTEAFF.

CDR3 protein: CASSPWQGAVTEAFF. CDR3 nucleotide sequence: TGTGCCAGCAGTCCTTGGCAGGGGGCGGTTACTGAAGCTTTCTTT. The V call is TRBV28, the J call TRBJ1-1; 8 bases map to TRBD1. CDR3 length: 15 residues. J gave up 5 bases and V 5 bases, and 10 bases lay outside the gene matches. Germline V gives CDR1 MDHEN, CDR2 SYDVKM.

The DNA of the CDR3 is TGTGCCAGCAGTTGGGCTAGCGGGCTTTCCTACGAGCAGTACTTC. Translation gives CASSWASGLSYEQYF. The V and J genes are TRBV6-5 and TRBJ2-7; TRBD2 agrees at 8 bases. Germline CDR1 MNHEY, CDR2 SVGAGI. The CDR3 totals 15 residues. The ends lost 4 bases at V and 1 base at J; junction bases unmatched: 6.

The chain is built from TRBV28 and TRBJ1-2; no clear D gene. From germline, CDR1 is MDHEN and CDR2 SYDVKM. Trimming cost V 1 base and J 4 bases, with 7 bases left between them. The CDR3 covers 13 residues. As DNA, the CDR3 is TGTGCCAGCAGTTTATTCGGTTTCTATGGCTACACCTTC. Its protein is CASSLFGFYGYTF.

The V gene is TRBV9, the J gene TRBJ2-5; a weak D match, TRBD2 (7 bases). The germline V gene has CDR1 SGDLS and CDR2 YYNGEE. V lost 1 base and J 1 base, leaving 11 bases between the germline ends. The CDR3 contains 15 residues. The CDR3, as DNA: TGTGCCAGCAGCGTATGGGGGGGCCGCCAAGAGACCCAGTACTTC. Protein product: CASSVWGGRQETQYF.

This chain connects TRBV28 to TRBJ1-1; D gene uncertain. This CDR3 is built from 14 residues. The germline V gene has CDR1 MDHEN and CDR2 SYDVKM. Trimming removed 10 bases at V and 2 bases at J, with 17 bases between. The CDR3 loop is CATLSGSRNTEAFF. The CDR3 coding sequence is TGTGCCACCCTAAGCGGGTCCCGTAACACTGAAGCTTTCTTT.

This clone was found a few times. This rearrangement joins TRBV24-1 to TRBJ2-5, with 9 bases identical to TRBD2. This CDR3 spans 13 amino acids. With V trimmed by 7 bases and J by 3 bases, 2 bases remained unmatched. Germline values: CDR1 KGHDR, CDR2 SFDVKD. CDR3 sequence reads: CATRTSGEETQYF. The CDR3 nucleotides are TGTGCCACCAGGACTAGCGGTGAAGAGACCCAGTACTTC.